This T cell receptor beta chain was retrieved from a study of T cells in Graves' hyperthyroidism and ophthalmopathy. RNA transcripts were the template for amplifying TCR beta CDR3 regions. TCR CDR3 underwent first-round RT-PCR with the HTBI primer set. Via MiXCR, TCRdb re-called the multiplex PCR reads, giving one row per CDR3 protein. Of under 400,000 distinct CDR3 sequences in the sample, 20% to 25% were seen once. Each patient was aged 18 to 65 and had newly diagnosed hyperthyroidism of under 2 months' duration. Whole-study results and caveats: Blood also showed most of the thyroid clonotypes that were expanded above 0.001.

CDR1 is MNHNS and CDR2 is SASEGT in the germline V gene. V was pared by 3 bases and J by 4 bases, with 18 bases between. CDR3 size: 17 residues. For this clonotype: The antigen is unknown.

The receptor's source is a man aged 45-60 years with Graves' hyperthyroidism. The sample comprised blood. The J gene is TRBJ2-2, the V gene TRBV6-1, with D possibly TRBD2 on 5 matching bases. CDR3 amino acids: CASSDLQDWRSTGELFF. The CDR3 nucleotides are TGTGCCAGCAGTGACCTCCAGGACTGGAGGAGCACCGGGGAGCTGTTTTTT.